This TCR beta chain was recovered during a study of long-term antiretroviral therapy in people with HIV. Study results and caveats: With ART, diversity went up but was still lower than in transplant donor controls.

CDR1 and CDR2 from the germline V gene are SQVTM and ANQGSEA. This CDR3 is built from 11 residues. As to this clone: Its target is unknown. Other DNA sequences in the same sample also yield this CDR3.

Sequencing used immunoSEQ v3.0 at survey level. This table comes from immunoSEQ multiplex PCR, and its TCRdb copy is limited to in-frame clones, with some not included. Of under 40,000 clones in the sample, about 85% are singletons; the top ten hold 4.8%. Material: unsorted PBMCs, obtained just over 2.7 years before starting antiretroviral therapy. The chain employs TRBV29-1 and TRBJ2-5; 7 bases fit TRBD2. The clonotype comes from a woman aged 30 to 39 with HIV. CDR3 in DNA: TGCAGGGTGGCGGGGGTAGAGACCCAGTACTTC. Its protein is CRVAGVETQYF.